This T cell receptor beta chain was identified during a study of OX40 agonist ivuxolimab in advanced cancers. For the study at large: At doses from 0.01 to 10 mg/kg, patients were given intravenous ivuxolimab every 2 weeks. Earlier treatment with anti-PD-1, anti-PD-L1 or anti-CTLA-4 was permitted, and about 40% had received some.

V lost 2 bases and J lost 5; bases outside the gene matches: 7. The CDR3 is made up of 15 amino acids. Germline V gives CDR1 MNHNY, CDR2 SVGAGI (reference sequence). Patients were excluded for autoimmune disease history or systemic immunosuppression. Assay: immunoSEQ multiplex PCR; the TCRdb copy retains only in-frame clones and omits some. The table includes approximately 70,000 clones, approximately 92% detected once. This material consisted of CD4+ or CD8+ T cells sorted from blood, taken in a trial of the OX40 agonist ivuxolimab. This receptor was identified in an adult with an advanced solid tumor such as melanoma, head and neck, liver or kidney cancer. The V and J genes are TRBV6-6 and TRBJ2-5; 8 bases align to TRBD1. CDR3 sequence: CASSYAGGSLETQYF. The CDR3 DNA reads TGTGCCAGCAGTTACGCAGGGGGCAGTCTGGAGACCCAGTACTTC.